The clone carrying this TCR beta chain appeared many times. The target antigen is unknown. The data originate from a study of T cells after yellow fever vaccination. Whole-study findings and limits: Post-booster repertoires again held most primary-vaccination clones (approximately 96% CD4, roughly 88% CD8).

The junction had 12 bases not matched to a gene; V was cut back by 6 bases and J by 4 bases. This CDR3 has 15 residues. Germline V CDR1 and CDR2: ENHRY, SYGVKD. A single record per CDR3 protein comes from TCRdb applying MiXCR to the 5' RACE reads. The table lists approximately 160,000 distinct CDR3 sequences, 6.2% of them singletons. The sample in question was CD4+ T cells sorted from PBMCs, obtained on the day of the first yellow fever vaccination. The sequence derives from a man aged 18-30 years who received the YFV17D yellow fever vaccine. V is TRBV10-3 and J is TRBJ2-7, with TRBD1 matching over 7 bases. This CDR3 reads CAIREVETGLYEQYF. As DNA, the CDR3 is TGTGCCATCAGGGAGGTGGAGACAGGGCTTTACGAGCAGTACTTC.